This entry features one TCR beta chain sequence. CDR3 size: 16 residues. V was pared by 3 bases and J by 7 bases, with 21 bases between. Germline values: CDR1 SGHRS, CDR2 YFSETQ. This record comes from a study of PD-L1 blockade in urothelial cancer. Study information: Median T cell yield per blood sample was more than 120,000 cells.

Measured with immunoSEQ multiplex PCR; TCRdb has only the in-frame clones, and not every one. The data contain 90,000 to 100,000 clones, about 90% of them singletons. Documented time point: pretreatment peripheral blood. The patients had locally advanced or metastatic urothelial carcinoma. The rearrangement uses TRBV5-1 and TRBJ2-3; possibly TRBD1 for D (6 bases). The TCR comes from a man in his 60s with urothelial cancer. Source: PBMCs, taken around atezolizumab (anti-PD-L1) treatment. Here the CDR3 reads CASSSNFRGVKNTQYF. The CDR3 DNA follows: TGCGCCAGCAGCTCCAACTTCAGGGGAGTTAAGAATACGCAGTATTTT. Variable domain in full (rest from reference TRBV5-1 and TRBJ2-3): KAGVTQTPRYLIKTRGQQVTLSCSPISGHRSVSWYQQTPGQGLQFLFEYFSETQRNKGNFPGRFSGRQFSNSRSEMNVSTLELGDSALYLCASSSNFRGVKNTQYFGPGTRLTVL.